Listed below are T cell receptor beta chains from one sample, sequenced in a study of cytomegalovirus exposure and HLA in healthy donors. The data were produced by immunoSEQ multiplex PCR, yet TCRdb's version contains in-frame clones alone and is incomplete. This table holds 150,000 to 200,000 clones, 75% to 90% found once. The sample consisted of PBMCs. These receptors all come from a man over 45 in good health and CMV-seronegative. Both conserved end residues are part of each CDR3. Each record gives: D gene, V gene, J gene, clone size, CDR3 protein, CDR3 DNA. A D gene is named only where the DNA matches it firmly. Size is omitted from some rows. Given values are once, few, many or a class for expanded clones.

d_gene: NA
v_gene: TRBV6-1
j_gene: TRBJ1-5
abundance: NA
CDR3aa: CASSDTDSVSNQPQHF
CDR3nt: TGTGCCAGCAGTGATACCGACAGCGTGAGCAATCAGCCCCAGCATTTT

d_gene: TRBD1
v_gene: TRBV10-1
j_gene: TRBJ2-7
abundance: NA
CDR3aa: CASGTVYTYEQYF
CDR3nt: TGCGCCAGTGGGACAGTGTACACCTACGAGCAGTACTTC

d_gene: NA
v_gene: TRBV7-9
j_gene: TRBJ1-1
abundance: few
CDR3aa: CASSLGVRGGAFF
CDR3nt: TGTGCCAGCAGCTTAGGGGTTCGGGGTGGAGCTTTCTTT

d_gene: NA
v_gene: TRBV6-1
j_gene: TRBJ1-2
abundance: NA
CDR3aa: CASTPPGEEGYTF
CDR3nt: TGTGCCAGCACCCCACCGGGGGAGGAGGGCTACACCTTC

d_gene: TRBD2
v_gene: TRBV19
j_gene: TRBJ2-2
abundance: NA
CDR3aa: CASIGTSGRGTGELFF
CDR3nt: TGTGCCAGTATTGGGACTAGCGGGAGAGGCACCGGGGAGCTGTTTTTT

d_gene: NA
v_gene: TRBV28
j_gene: TRBJ2-1
abundance: NA
CDR3aa: CASTTRYNEQFF
CDR3nt: TGTGCCAGCACCACACGCTACAATGAGCAGTTCTTC

d_gene: NA
v_gene: TRBV19
j_gene: TRBJ1-4
abundance: NA
CDR3aa: CASSIKQRNEKLFF
CDR3nt: TGTGCCAGTAGTATAAAACAGAGAAATGAAAAACTGTTTTTT

d_gene: NA
v_gene: TRBV5-5
j_gene: TRBJ2-7
abundance: NA
CDR3aa: CASGPGLYEQYF
CDR3nt: TGTGCCAGCGGCCCTGGGCTCTACGAGCAGTACTTC

d_gene: NA
v_gene: TRBV15
j_gene: TRBJ2-2
abundance: once
CDR3aa: CATNLGGNTGELFF
CDR3nt: TGTGCCACCAACCTAGGCGGCAACACCGGGGAGCTGTTTTTT

d_gene: NA
v_gene: TRBV19
j_gene: TRBJ1-5
abundance: NA
CDR3aa: CASSMVGGAGNQPQHF
CDR3nt: TGTGCCAGTAGTATGGTTGGAGGGGCTGGCAATCAGCCCCAGCATTTT

d_gene: NA
v_gene: TRBV7-2
j_gene: TRBJ2-7
abundance: NA
CDR3aa: CASRRDNSYEQYF
CDR3nt: TGTGCCAGCAGACGGGACAACTCCTACGAGCAGTACTTC

d_gene: TRBD1
v_gene: TRBV19
j_gene: TRBJ1-2
abundance: NA
CDR3aa: CASSLSLTGGPLHGYTF
CDR3nt: TGTGCCAGTAGTCTTTCCTTGACAGGGGGCCCTCTCCATGGCTACACCTTC

d_gene: TRBD1
v_gene: TRBV5-1
j_gene: TRBJ1-1
abundance: NA
CDR3aa: CASSLWSGTDEAFF
CDR3nt: TGCGCCAGCAGCTTGTGGTCCGGGACAGACGAAGCTTTCTTT

d_gene: TRBD1
v_gene: TRBV7-3
j_gene: TRBJ2-7
abundance: NA
CDR3aa: CASSLQGALNEQYF
CDR3nt: TGTGCCAGCAGCCTACAGGGGGCGCTGAACGAGCAGTACTTC

d_gene: TRBD1
v_gene: TRBV7-9
j_gene: TRBJ2-3
abundance: NA
CDR3aa: CASSDGTVADTQYF
CDR3nt: TGTGCCAGCAGCGATGGGACAGTCGCAGATACGCAGTATTTT

d_gene: TRBD1
v_gene: TRBV19
j_gene: TRBJ2-2
abundance: NA
CDR3aa: CASGRTGGTGELFF
CDR3nt: TGTGCCAGCGGGAGGACAGGGGGCACCGGGGAGCTGTTTTTT

d_gene: NA
v_gene: TRBV5-4
j_gene: TRBJ2-7
abundance: NA
CDR3aa: CASSLSSRGTYEQYF
CDR3nt: TGTGCCAGCAGCCTATCCTCGCGGGGCACCTACGAGCAGTACTTC

d_gene: NA
v_gene: TRBV7-2
j_gene: TRBJ1-2
abundance: NA
CDR3aa: CASSAIKGNYGYTF
CDR3nt: TGTGCCAGCAGCGCGATAAAGGGGAACTATGGCTACACCTTC

d_gene: TRBD1
v_gene: TRBV5-4
j_gene: TRBJ2-3
abundance: NA
CDR3aa: CASSSRQGAKDTQYF
CDR3nt: TGTGCCAGCAGCTCCCGGCAGGGGGCGAAAGATACGCAGTATTTT

d_gene: TRBD2
v_gene: TRBV5-6
j_gene: TRBJ2-7
abundance: NA
CDR3aa: CASRVSGGANEQYF
CDR3nt: TGTGCCAGCAGGGTAAGCGGGGGGGCGAACGAGCAGTACTTC

d_gene: TRBD1
v_gene: TRBV5-1
j_gene: TRBJ1-6
abundance: NA
CDR3aa: CASSGGTGDNSPLHF
CDR3nt: TGCGCCAGCAGCGGCGGGACAGGAGATAATTCACCCCTCCACTTT

d_gene: TRBD1
v_gene: TRBV19
j_gene: TRBJ1-1
abundance: NA
CDR3aa: CASSTRGQGGNTEAFF
CDR3nt: TGTGCCAGTAGTACCAGAGGACAGGGCGGAAACACTGAAGCTTTCTTT

d_gene: TRBD2
v_gene: TRBV5-1
j_gene: TRBJ2-7
abundance: NA
CDR3aa: CASSLAGLAGSEQYF
CDR3nt: TGCGCCAGCAGCTTGGCGGGACTAGCGGGCTCCGAGCAGTACTTC

d_gene: TRBD1
v_gene: TRBV5-1
j_gene: TRBJ2-1
abundance: NA
CDR3aa: CASSASGTAHNEQFF
CDR3nt: TGCGCCAGCAGCGCGTCCGGGACAGCCCACAATGAGCAGTTCTTC

d_gene: NA
v_gene: TRBV27
j_gene: TRBJ1-5
abundance: NA
CDR3aa: CASSLNRANQPQHF
CDR3nt: TGTGCCAGCAGTTTGAACAGGGCAAATCAGCCCCAGCATTTT

d_gene: TRBD2
v_gene: TRBV19
j_gene: TRBJ2-3
abundance: NA
CDR3aa: CATWSGAWRDTQYF
CDR3nt: TGTGCCACCTGGAGCGGGGCATGGAGAGATACGCAGTATTTT

d_gene: TRBD2
v_gene: TRBV9
j_gene: TRBJ2-3
abundance: NA
CDR3aa: CASSVTSGFSTDTQYF
CDR3nt: TGTGCCAGCAGCGTAACTAGCGGGTTCAGCACAGATACGCAGTATTTT

d_gene: TRBD2
v_gene: TRBV19
j_gene: TRBJ2-1
abundance: NA
CDR3aa: CASSPLLAGEDNEQFF
CDR3nt: TGTGCCAGTAGTCCCCTCCTAGCGGGAGAGGACAATGAGCAGTTCTTC

d_gene: NA
v_gene: TRBV6-1
j_gene: TRBJ2-2
abundance: NA
CDR3aa: CALRGRTENTGELFF
CDR3nt: TGTGCCCTACGGGGAAGGACCGAGAACACCGGGGAGCTGTTTTTT

d_gene: NA
v_gene: TRBV28
j_gene: TRBJ2-7
abundance: NA
CDR3aa: CASSLRGPTGSLGYEQYF
CDR3nt: TGTGCCAGCAGTTTAAGGGGCCCCACAGGGTCTTTGGGCTACGAGCAGTACTTC

d_gene: TRBD2
v_gene: TRBV27
j_gene: TRBJ2-5
abundance: NA
CDR3aa: CASSWNRAGGDKLQQETQYF
CDR3nt: TGTGCCAGCAGTTGGAACCGAGCGGGGGGGGACAAACTACAACAAGAGACCCAGTACTTC

d_gene: TRBD1
v_gene: TRBV19
j_gene: TRBJ2-7
abundance: once
CDR3aa: CASSIGQGASYEQYF
CDR3nt: TGTGCCAGTAGTATAGGACAGGGGGCGTCCTACGAGCAGTACTTC

d_gene: TRBD1
v_gene: TRBV6-5
j_gene: TRBJ2-5
abundance: NA
CDR3aa: CASSSRGQGAGETQYF
CDR3nt: TGTGCCAGCAGTTCCCGGGGGCAGGGGGCGGGGGAGACCCAGTACTTC

d_gene: TRBD2
v_gene: TRBV6-5
j_gene: TRBJ2-3
abundance: NA
CDR3aa: CASTRLAARTDTQYF
CDR3nt: TGTGCCAGCACTCGACTAGCGGCCCGCACAGATACGCAGTATTTT

d_gene: NA
v_gene: TRBV5-6
j_gene: TRBJ1-5
abundance: NA
CDR3aa: CAGSSGGGGGNQPQHF
CDR3nt: TGTGCCGGCAGCTCGGGGGGAGGGGGGGGCAATCAGCCCCAGCATTTT

d_gene: NA
v_gene: TRBV28
j_gene: TRBJ2-7
abundance: NA
CDR3aa: CAVQGPYEQYF
CDR3nt: TGTGCCGTCCAGGGTCCCTACGAGCAGTACTTC

d_gene: TRBD2
v_gene: TRBV19
j_gene: TRBJ2-7
abundance: NA
CDR3aa: CASSIKSGGSPSYEQYF
CDR3nt: TGTGCCAGTAGTATAAAAAGCGGGGGCTCGCCTTCCTACGAGCAGTACTTC

d_gene: TRBD2
v_gene: TRBV30
j_gene: TRBJ2-1
abundance: NA
CDR3aa: CAWSPLRAGGPNEQFF
CDR3nt: TGTGCCTGGAGTCCCCTTCGAGCGGGAGGCCCCAATGAGCAGTTCTTC

d_gene: TRBD2
v_gene: TRBV9
j_gene: TRBJ2-7
abundance: NA
CDR3aa: CASSPRTSGPRGSSYEQYF
CDR3nt: TGTGCCAGCAGCCCAAGGACTAGCGGGCCCCGAGGGAGCTCCTACGAGCAGTACTTC

d_gene: NA
v_gene: TRBV14
j_gene: TRBJ1-3
abundance: NA
CDR3aa: CASSQELFRVGNTIYF
CDR3nt: TGTGCCAGCAGCCAAGAGCTCTTCAGGGTGGGAAACACCATATATTTT

d_gene: TRBD2
v_gene: TRBV5-4
j_gene: TRBJ2-5
abundance: NA
CDR3aa: CASSFPGLAGGEETQYF
CDR3nt: TGTGCCAGCAGCTTTCCGGGACTAGCGGGAGGGGAGGAGACCCAGTACTTC

d_gene: TRBD1
v_gene: TRBV11-3
j_gene: TRBJ1-1
abundance: NA
CDR3aa: CASSMTGTNTEAFF
CDR3nt: TGTGCCAGCAGCATGACAGGGACGAACACTGAAGCTTTCTTT

d_gene: TRBD2
v_gene: TRBV4-2
j_gene: TRBJ2-3
abundance: NA
CDR3aa: CASSQGLADSTDTQYF
CDR3nt: TGTGCCAGCAGCCAAGGGCTAGCGGATAGCACAGATACGCAGTATTTT

d_gene: NA
v_gene: TRBV4-2
j_gene: TRBJ1-4
abundance: NA
CDR3aa: CASSQVGGVGNEKLFF
CDR3nt: TGTGCCAGCAGCCAAGTCGGAGGGGTAGGGAATGAAAAACTGTTTTTT

d_gene: NA
v_gene: TRBV6-1
j_gene: TRBJ2-5
abundance: NA
CDR3aa: CASKAGGETQYF
CDR3nt: TGTGCCAGCAAGGCTGGAGGGGAGACCCAGTACTTC

d_gene: NA
v_gene: TRBV21-1
j_gene: TRBJ2-7
abundance: NA
CDR3aa: CASSKRGVGDTARCIAGEQYF
CDR3nt: TGTGCCAGCAGCAAAAGGGGGGTCGGGGACACCGCACGGTGCATAGCGGGCGAGCAGTACTTC

d_gene: TRBD2
v_gene: TRBV4-3
j_gene: TRBJ2-7
abundance: NA
CDR3aa: CASSRTSGGSYEQYF
CDR3nt: TGCGCCAGCAGCAGGACTAGCGGGGGTTCCTACGAGCAGTACTTC

d_gene: NA
v_gene: TRBV30
j_gene: TRBJ2-1
abundance: NA
CDR3aa: CAWSYVDEQFF
CDR3nt: TGTGCCTGGAGTTATGTTGATGAGCAGTTCTTC

d_gene: NA
v_gene: TRBV25-1
j_gene: TRBJ1-2
abundance: NA
CDR3aa: CASSESVSGYTF
CDR3nt: TGTGCCAGCAGTGAATCGGTGAGCGGCTACACCTTC

d_gene: TRBD2
v_gene: TRBV27
j_gene: TRBJ2-7
abundance: NA
CDR3aa: CASSRRAGLVYEQYF
CDR3nt: TGTGCCAGCAGTCGTCGCGCGGGACTAGTCTACGAGCAGTACTTC

d_gene: TRBD1
v_gene: TRBV6-5
j_gene: TRBJ1-6
abundance: NA
CDR3aa: CASSWDRGKDSPLHF
CDR3nt: TGTGCCAGCAGTTGGGACAGGGGGAAGGATTCACCCCTCCACTTT

d_gene: TRBD2
v_gene: TRBV4-1
j_gene: TRBJ2-1
abundance: few
CDR3aa: CASSQDLGTSYRNEQFF
CDR3nt: TGCGCCAGCAGCCAGGACCTCGGGACTAGTTACCGCAATGAGCAGTTCTTC